Listed below are T cell receptor beta chains from one sample, sequenced in a study of blood T cells in healthy people across ages. TCRdb called the 5' RACE reads again in MiXCR, with one record for every CDR3 protein. The sample holds 500,000 to 700,000 distinct CDR3 sequences, approximately 30% seen once. Sequenced material: blood. The receptors here all came from a woman aged 80 or older in good health. Each CDR3 is given with its conserved first and last residue. The D gene is left open where the match is weak. Clone size is not always given. Where it is, it says once, few, many or a class for expanded clones.

abundance: -; j_gene: TRBJ2-1; d_gene: TRBD2; v_gene: TRBV6-5; CDR3nt: TGTGCCAGCAGTTACTTCGCTAGCAGCGGGGGGCATAATGAGCAGTTCTTC; CDR3aa: CASSYFASSGGHNEQFF
abundance: many; j_gene: TRBJ1-4; d_gene: TRBD1; v_gene: TRBV9; CDR3nt: TGTGCCAGCAGCGCTACCGGGACAGGGGGACTAGGCGGAAAACTGTTTTTT; CDR3aa: CASSATGTGGLGGKLFF
abundance: many; j_gene: TRBJ2-3; d_gene: TRBD1; v_gene: TRBV11-1; CDR3nt: TGTGCCAGCAGCCACGGACAGGGGGAGAGAGATACGCAGTATTTT; CDR3aa: CASSHGQGERDTQYF
abundance: -; j_gene: TRBJ1-2; d_gene: -; v_gene: TRBV7-2; CDR3nt: TGTGCCAGCAGCGAGGACACGTGGCCAAACTATGGCTACACCTTC; CDR3aa: CASSEDTWPNYGYTF
abundance: -; j_gene: TRBJ2-4; d_gene: -; v_gene: TRBV20-1; CDR3nt: TGCAGTGCTGCACAGAGAGTTGAGGAGCAGTACTTC; CDR3aa: CSAAQRVEEQYF
abundance: -; j_gene: TRBJ1-4; d_gene: -; v_gene: TRBV20-1; CDR3nt: TGCAGTGCTAGAGATAGGCGGACAACTAATGAAAAACTGTTTTTT; CDR3aa: CSARDRRTTNEKLFF
abundance: -; j_gene: TRBJ1-1; d_gene: TRBD1; v_gene: TRBV19; CDR3nt: TGTGCCAGTAGTGGTCCGGGACAGGGGGGCACTGAAGCTTTCTTT; CDR3aa: CASSGPGQGGTEAFF
abundance: -; j_gene: TRBJ2-6; d_gene: -; v_gene: TRBV4-3; CDR3nt: TGCGCCGGCAGCCCGTTGGACACCATCAATTCTGGGGCCAACGTCCTGACTTTC; CDR3aa: CAGSPLDTINSGANVLTF
abundance: few; j_gene: TRBJ1-1; d_gene: -; v_gene: TRBV30; CDR3nt: TGTGCCTGGTTACACAGGTACACTGAAGCTTTCTTT; CDR3aa: CAWLHRYTEAFF
abundance: many; j_gene: TRBJ2-7; d_gene: -; v_gene: TRBV2; CDR3nt: TGTGCCAGCAGAGTACAGAGCCGCTACGAGCAGTACTTC; CDR3aa: CASRVQSRYEQYF
abundance: many; j_gene: TRBJ2-5; d_gene: -; v_gene: TRBV5-1; CDR3nt: TGCGCCAGCAGCTTGTCCCAGGGACAAGAGACCCAGTACTTC; CDR3aa: CASSLSQGQETQYF
abundance: -; j_gene: TRBJ2-3; d_gene: TRBD2; v_gene: TRBV20-1; CDR3nt: TGCAGTGCTAACCGTCGGACTAGCGGGGGGTCAGATACGCAGTATTTT; CDR3aa: CSANRRTSGGSDTQYF
abundance: many; j_gene: TRBJ2-2; d_gene: -; v_gene: TRBV5-1; CDR3nt: TGCGCCAGCAGCTTGGAAAGGCCTCTCGCCGGGGAGCTGTTTTTT; CDR3aa: CASSLERPLAGELFF
abundance: -; j_gene: TRBJ2-3; d_gene: -; v_gene: TRBV5-1; CDR3nt: TGCGCCAGCAGCTTGGGGGTGGGCGCAGATACGCAGTATTTT; CDR3aa: CASSLGVGADTQYF
abundance: many; j_gene: TRBJ2-3; d_gene: -; v_gene: TRBV7-9; CDR3nt: TGTGCCAGCAGCCAATCAGATACGCAGTATTTT; CDR3aa: CASSQSDTQYF
abundance: many; j_gene: TRBJ2-6; d_gene: -; v_gene: TRBV11-2; CDR3nt: TGTGCCAGCAGCTTAAGGGCCACTAGAGCCAACGTCCTGACTTTC; CDR3aa: CASSLRATRANVLTF